This paragraph reports one T cell receptor (beta chain). The antigen is unknown. The data originate from a study of T cells expressing NK-cell markers. Study information: Sorted T-cell subsets CD3+CD56+NKG2C+, CD3+CD56+NKG2C- and CD3+CD56-NKG2C+ were TCR beta-sequenced. Sequencing covered eight donors, seven HCMV-seropositive and one seronegative. Study observations and caveats: Expanded NKG2C+ T cell clones had unclear HCMV specificity. Also leading the CD3+CD56-NKG2C+ fraction in several donors were these clonotypes.

Germline CDR1 is SGHTA and CDR2 is FQGNSA. The CDR3 contains 13 residues. TCRdb re-called the 5' RACE reads and catalogs CDR3 proteins one per entry, DNA excluded. Seen in this sample are a few hundred thousand distinct CDR3 sequences; the ten most common clones hold roughly 0.4%. The source material was blood T cells: a sorted CD56 or NKG2C T cell subset, CD4+ or CD8+ T cells, or bulk PBMC T cells (not recorded which). This rearrangement joins TRBV7-2 to TRBJ1-6. This TCR was sampled from a man between 18 and 29 years old in good health. The CDR3: CASSARSESPLHF.